The present T cell receptor beta chain was sequenced within a study of blood T cell repertoires in COVID-19. For the study at large: Both acute and convalescent COVID-19 samples were obtained from the United States, Italy and Spain.

Germline CDR1 is SGHRS and CDR2 is YFSETQ. With 0 bases removed from V and 1 base from J, the gap between germline ends came to 10 bases. CDR3 size: 15 residues. Details on this clone: Other DNA sequences in the sample encode the same CDR3.

Original methodology: Nucleated cell counts were estimated from reference gene primer amplification. Profiling relied on immunoSEQ multiplex PCR, and the TCRdb table lists in-frame clones only, not all of them. That table gives V, J and clone size, and the DNA gave D and trimming. The sample lists 300,000 to 400,000 clones, about 87% occurring once. Sequenced input: peripheral blood. The source is a woman aged 25-40 years with COVID-19, enrolled during active disease. The gene calls are TRBV5-1 and TRBJ1-1, with D tentatively TRBD1 (5 bases). The CDR3 spells CASSLVAGGNTEAFF. DNA of the CDR3: TGCGCCAGCAGCTTGGTGGCGGGGGGGAACACTGAAGCTTTCTTT.